The entry that follows covers one TCR beta chain sequence. Its antigen is undetermined. Trimming removed 6 bases from V and 1 base from J, with 9 bases in between. This CDR3 has 13 amino acids. Germline V lookup: CDR1 KGHSH, CDR2 LQKENI. This table comes from immunoSEQ multiplex PCR, and its TCRdb copy is limited to in-frame clones, with some not included. Here the sample spans more than 65,000 clones, 85% being singletons. The data originate from a study of OX40 agonist ivuxolimab in advanced cancers. Study-level background: Every 2 weeks, ivuxolimab was infused into the patients intravenously at between 0.01 and 10 mg/kg.

Overall study results and limits: The CD4+ and CD8+ T cells in the blood had expanded clonally by week 6 at 0.1 to 3.0 mg/kg.

Sequences were derived from CD4+ or CD8+ T cells sorted from blood, sampled in a trial of the OX40 agonist ivuxolimab. J is TRBJ1-1 and V is TRBV18; D remains unclear. The clonotype originates from an adult with an advanced solid tumor such as melanoma, head and neck, liver or kidney cancer. CDR3 protein: CASSLGGNTEAFF. CDR3 DNA sequence: TGTGCCAGCTCGCTTGGCGGGAACACTGAAGCTTTCTTT.